These 27 T cell receptor beta chains were sequenced from one sample in a study of T cell changes during pregnancy in multiple sclerosis. Data came from immunoSEQ multiplex PCR; TCRdb stores just in-frame clones and leaves some out. The sample consists of under 150,000 clones, roughly 96% of them appearing once. The specimen comprised peripheral blood, sampled after pregnancy. The origin of the receptors is a female donor with multiple sclerosis, enrolled in a pregnancy study.

V is TRBV29-1 and J is TRBJ1-1, with 7 bases fitting TRBD1. The CDR3 runs to 14 residues. Trimming cost V 3 bases and J 0 bases; bases outside gene matches: 4. Germline values: CDR1 SQVTM, CDR2 ANQGSEA. Here the CDR3 DNA reads TGCAGCGTTGATGTGACAGGGATGAACACTGAAGCTTTCTTT. Protein sequence: CSVDVTGMNTEAFF.

V gene TRBV18 combines with J gene TRBJ2-1; 12 bases fit TRBD2. CDR1 and CDR2 from the germline V gene are KGHSH and LQKENI. V lost 3 bases, J lost 7 bases, and 7 bases stayed unmatched. This CDR3 is built from 16 residues. The CDR3 spells CASSPTLAGGLNEQFF. CDR3 sequence (DNA): TGTGCCAGCTCACCGACCCTAGCGGGAGGGTTGAATGAGCAGTTCTTC.

The chain has TRBV7-3 and TRBJ2-7; 12 nucleotides line up with TRBD2. The CDR3 extends over 14 amino acids. Germline V gene lookup returns CDR1 SGHTA and CDR2 FQGTGA. Trimming at V came to 5 bases and at J to 7 bases, leaving 6 bases not matched to a gene. The CDR3, as DNA: TGTGCCAGCAGCCATCTAGCGGGAGGGGGTGAGCAGTACTTC. Translated, it gives CASSHLAGGGEQYF.

This clone was observed once. The rearrangement links TRBV18 to TRBJ1-4; 10 nucleotides agree with TRBD1. V gave up 3 bases and J gave up 2 bases; unmatched junction bases: 9. CDR3 length: 18 residues. Germline-derived CDR1 and CDR2 are KGHSH and LQKENI. The CDR3 here is CASSPDTSGQGTNEKLFF. The CDR3 DNA reads TGTGCCAGCTCACCTGACACCTCGGGACAGGGGACTAATGAAAAACTGTTTTTT.

The chain recombines TRBV28 with TRBJ2-3; D is uncertain. Deletions cut 4 bases from V and 6 bases from J, with 5 bases between. This CDR3 region has 11 residues. The germline gives CDR1 MDHEN, CDR2 SYDVKM. CDR3 coding DNA: TGTGCCAGCAGTTCCATGGATACGCAGTATTTT. Translated, it gives CASSSMDTQYF.

The chain carries TRBV6-5 and TRBJ1-5; D may be TRBD1 (5 bases). CDR1 and CDR2 from the germline V gene are MNHEY and SVGAGI. Trimming shortened V by 4 bases and J by 4 bases, and 5 bases separated the two germline ends. CDR3 size: 12 residues. The CDR3 region is CASSSGNQPQHF. The CDR3 DNA reads TGTGCCAGCAGTTCAGGGAATCAGCCCCAGCATTTT.

The chain carries TRBV28 and TRBJ1-1; D is possibly TRBD1 (5 bases). This CDR3 is built from 16 residues. V was trimmed by 4 bases and J by 0 bases, leaving 15 bases between them. Germline loops: CDR1 MDHEN, CDR2 SYDVKM. The CDR3 bases are TGTGCCAGCAGTTCCCCCCGGCGGGGGATGAACACTGAAGCTTTCTTT. This translates into CASSSPRRGMNTEAFF.

This clone has only a few counts. The chain uses TRBV19 and TRBJ1-1; D remains ambiguous. The germline V gene has CDR1 LNHDA and CDR2 SQIVND (reference sequence). The V end lost 5 bases, the J end lost 7 bases, and 8 bases lay between the germline ends. The CDR3 runs to 11 residues. The CDR3 is CASSRLSEAFF. CDR3 DNA sequence: TGTGCCAGTAGTCGATTGAGTGAAGCTTTCTTT.

The J gene is TRBJ2-3, the V gene TRBV7-2; D not resolved. The CDR3 totals 11 residues. V lost 2 bases to trimming and J lost 6 bases, with 3 bases between them. Germline V lookup: CDR1 SGHTA, CDR2 FQGNSA. The CDR3 DNA follows: TGTGCCAGCAGCTTACGGGATACGCAGTATTTT. Translating gives CASSLRDTQYF.

This clone appeared a single time. This sequence joins TRBV27 and TRBJ2-7, with D uncertain. Trimming left V 0 bases short and J 3 bases short, with 15 bases between. CDR3 size: 16 residues. Germline CDR1 is MNHEY and CDR2 is SMNVEV (reference sequence). The CDR3 DNA reads as TGTGCCAGCAGTTTATCCTCCGGGTATTCCGTCTACGAGCAGTACTTC. Its translation: CASSLSSGYSVYEQYF.

The rearrangement joins TRBV30 to TRBJ2-6; TRBD1 matches 8 bases. The V segment lost 4 bases and the J segment 0 bases; nucleotides outside the gene matches: 5. CDR1 GTSNPN and CDR2 SVGIG come from the germline V gene (reference sequence). The CDR3 consists of 16 residues. The CDR3 is CAWTGTGLSGANVLTF. CDR3 DNA: TGTGCCTGGACCGGGACAGGTCTCTCTGGGGCCAACGTCCTGACTTTC.

The rearrangement joins TRBV5-1 to TRBJ2-3, with D perhaps TRBD2 (6 bases). V lost 0 bases, J lost 6 bases, and 14 bases lay in between. CDR1 is SGHRS and CDR2 is YFSETQ in the germline V gene. This CDR3 comprises 15 residues. The CDR3 loop reads CASSLVSVGGDTQYF. The CDR3 DNA is TGCGCCAGCAGCTTGGTGTCGGTCGGAGGGGATACGCAGTATTTT.

The V gene is TRBV2, the J gene TRBJ1-2; D gene uncertain. From germline, CDR1 is SNHLY and CDR2 FYNNEI. V was pared by 8 bases and J by 4 bases, with 11 bases between. This CDR3 region has 12 residues. The CDR3 reads CASLWSGYGYTF. DNA of the CDR3: TGTGCCAGCCTCTGGAGTGGCTATGGCTACACCTTC.

V usage is TRBV10-3 and J usage is TRBJ1-3; D call uncertain. Germline CDR1 is ENHRY and CDR2 is SYGVKD. This CDR3 has 16 amino acids. Trimming stripped 0 bases from V and 4 bases from J, with 13 bases between. The CDR3 loop reads CAISESVVRSGNTIYF. In nucleotides, the CDR3 is TGTGCCATCAGTGAGTCGGTGGTTCGGTCCGGAAACACCATATATTTT.

The V call is TRBV11-2, the J call TRBJ2-1, with TRBD2 matching over 12 bases. Germline V gene data show CDR1 as SGHAT and CDR2 as FQNNGV. This CDR3 contains 15 residues. Losses at the gene ends were 2 bases for V and 8 bases for J; bases not matched to a gene: 4. CDR3 coding DNA: TGTGCCAGCAGCTTAACGACTAGCGGGAGAGATGAGCAGTTCTTC. Amino acids: CASSLTTSGRDEQFF.

CDR3 region: CASSLEDRGLPGELFF. The CDR3, as DNA: TGTGCCAGCAGCTTAGAGGACAGGGGACTACCCGGGGAGCTGTTTTTT. V and J are TRBV7-2 and TRBJ2-2; 9 bases are shared with TRBD1. The CDR3 is 16 residues long. Germline assignment: CDR1 SGHTA and CDR2 FQGNSA. Germline trimming cut 1 base from V and 6 bases from J; bases unmatched to any gene: 6.

The chain uses TRBV30 and TRBJ1-1; D is ambiguous. This CDR3 comprises 12 residues. V was clipped by 3 bases and J by 0 bases, with 5 bases between them. Germline V gene sequence: CDR1 GTSNPN, CDR2 SVGIG (reference sequence). CDR3 residues: CAWSGVNTEAFF. For the CDR3, the DNA is TGTGCCTGGAGCGGGGTGAACACTGAAGCTTTCTTT.

The chain couples TRBV5-8 to TRBJ2-7; TRBD1 is a possible D gene (5 bases). The CDR3 is made up of 15 amino acids. The V gene lost 1 base and the J gene lost 5 bases, with 16 bases spanning the gap. Per germline, CDR1 SGHTS and CDR2 YDEGEE. The CDR3 DNA is TGTGCCAGCAGCTTGTCGCCCCAGGGTTCGGACGAGCAGTACTTC. Translation gives CASSLSPQGSDEQYF.

This chain joins TRBV7-2 and TRBJ2-3; D gene uncertain. V dropped 2 bases and J dropped 5 bases, with 2 bases sitting between them. The CDR3 has 11 amino acids. CDR1 and CDR2 from the germline V gene are SGHTA and FQGNSA. Written as DNA, the CDR3 is TGTGCCAGCAGCTTACTAGATACGCAGTATTTT. It specifies CASSLLDTQYF.

The chain combines TRBV6-6 with TRBJ2-7, with TRBD2 identical over 8 bases. The CDR3 spans 15 residues. J gave up 5 bases and V 0 bases, and 6 bases lay outside the gene matches. CDR1 MNHNY and CDR2 SVGAGI come from the germline V gene (reference sequence). DNA of the CDR3: TGTGCCAGCAGTTACTCGAGCGGGAGTCCCCACGAGCAGTACTTC. The encoded protein is CASSYSSGSPHEQYF.

The rearrangement joins TRBV29-1 to TRBJ2-3; 8 nucleotides agree with TRBD2. This CDR3 is built from 15 residues. Germline V CDR1 and CDR2: SQVTM, ANQGSEA. V shed 5 bases and J 6 bases; nucleotides not matched to a gene: 13. CDR3 coding DNA: TGCAGCGTTTTCGGCGGGAGGTGGGAGGCGGATACGCAGTATTTT. Translating gives CSVFGGRWEADTQYF.

V gene TRBV5-4 combines with J gene TRBJ2-7, with D possibly TRBD2 on 6 matching bases. Germline assignment: CDR1 SGHNT and CDR2 YYREEE (reference sequence). Trimming pared 4 bases from V and 2 bases from J, leaving 16 bases between. CDR3 size: 15 residues. In nucleotides, the CDR3 is TGTGCCAGCAGCGGCGGGACTTCAAGCCCCTACGAGCAGTACTTC. It codes for CASSGGTSSPYEQYF.

The chain joins TRBV7-9 to TRBJ2-7; 9 bases align to TRBD1. CDR1 is SEHNR, CDR2 FQNEAQ, per germline (reference sequence). Unmatched junction bases numbered 4, after V lost 6 bases and J lost 4 bases. The CDR3 consists of 13 residues. Written as DNA, the CDR3 is TGTGCCAGCAGGGGACAGGGTGGTTACGAGCAGTACTTC. Translated, it gives CASRGQGGYEQYF.

The gene calls are TRBV23-1 and TRBJ1-5; no firm D call. TRBV23-1 is an ORF, and what it does is uncertain. The V and J ends lost 0 bases and 2 bases respectively, with 8 bases between them. This CDR3 is built from 15 residues. The CDR3 is CASSQSRHCNQPQHF. CDR3 in DNA: TGCGCCAGCAGTCAATCCCGACACTGCAATCAGCCCCAGCATTTT.

This chain links TRBV5-6 with TRBJ2-1, with 12 positions matching TRBD2. Germline CDR1 and CDR2: SGHDT and YYEEEE. This CDR3 has 18 amino acids. J gave up 6 bases and V 3 bases, and 13 bases lay outside the gene matches. This chain's CDR3 is CASSSLSSSGRGVNEQFF. The CDR3 bases are TGTGCCAGCAGCTCCCTCTCTTCTAGCGGGAGGGGAGTCAATGAGCAGTTCTTC.

This sequence joins TRBV14 and TRBJ2-1; TRBD1 matches at 10 bases. Per germline, CDR1 SGHDN and CDR2 FVKESK. The CDR3 spans 16 residues. The V and J ends lost 4 bases and 5 bases, in that order; junction bases with no gene match: 8. This CDR3 reads CASSLRTGQGNNEQFF. In DNA, the CDR3 is TGTGCCAGCAGCCTAAGGACGGGACAGGGGAACAATGAGCAGTTCTTC.

This chain joins TRBV11-2 and TRBJ1-5; D is uncertain. CDR1 and CDR2 from the germline V gene are SGHAT and FQNNGV. CDR3 length: 15 amino acids. The V end lost 5 bases, the J end lost 0 bases, and 11 bases lay between the germline ends. The CDR3 sequence: CASSRGVNSNQPQHF. The DNA for the CDR3 is TGTGCCAGCAGCCGCGGGGTAAATAGCAATCAGCCCCAGCATTTT.